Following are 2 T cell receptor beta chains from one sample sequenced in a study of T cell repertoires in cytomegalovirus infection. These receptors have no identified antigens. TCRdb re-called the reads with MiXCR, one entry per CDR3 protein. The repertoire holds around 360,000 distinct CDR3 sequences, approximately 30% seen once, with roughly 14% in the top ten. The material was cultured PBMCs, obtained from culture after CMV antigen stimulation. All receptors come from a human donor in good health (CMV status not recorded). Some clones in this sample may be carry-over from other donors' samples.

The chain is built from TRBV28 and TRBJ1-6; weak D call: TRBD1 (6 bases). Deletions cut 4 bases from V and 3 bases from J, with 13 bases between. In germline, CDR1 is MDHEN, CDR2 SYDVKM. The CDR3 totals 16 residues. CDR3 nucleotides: TGTGCCAGCAGTTCAGTCATGGACAGCTATAATTCACCCCTCCACTTT. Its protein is CASSSVMDSYNSPLHF.

Written as DNA, the CDR3 is TGTGCCAGCAGGCGGACTAGCGGGAGAGGATCCTACAATGAGCAGTTCTTC. This sequence encodes CASRRTSGRGSYNEQFF. This rearrangement joins TRBV28 to TRBJ2-1, with TRBD2 matching over 13 bases. V gave up 6 bases and J gave up 1 base; unmatched junction bases: 6. This CDR3 has 17 amino acids. The V gene's germline CDR1 is MDHEN and CDR2 SYDVKM.